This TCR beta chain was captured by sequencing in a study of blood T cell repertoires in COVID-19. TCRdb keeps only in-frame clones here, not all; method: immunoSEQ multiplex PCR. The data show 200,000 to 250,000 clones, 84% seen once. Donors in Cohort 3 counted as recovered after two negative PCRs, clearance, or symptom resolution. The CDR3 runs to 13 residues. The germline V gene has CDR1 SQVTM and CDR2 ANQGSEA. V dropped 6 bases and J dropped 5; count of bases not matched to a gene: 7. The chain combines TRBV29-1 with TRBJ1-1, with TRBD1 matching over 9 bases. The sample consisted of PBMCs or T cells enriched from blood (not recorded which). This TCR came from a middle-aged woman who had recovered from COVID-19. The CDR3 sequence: CSVVGDRATEAFF. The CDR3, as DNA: TGCAGCGTCGTAGGGGACAGGGCGACTGAAGCTTTCTTT.